The 13 T cell receptor beta chains below come from one sample, sequenced in a study of control samples from healthy donors and cancer patients. The data were produced by immunoSEQ multiplex PCR, yet TCRdb's version contains in-frame clones alone and is incomplete. Of approximately 94,000 clones in the sample, approximately 90% were seen once. Sequenced material: blood. Source of these receptors: a woman in her thirties in good health.

The chain employs TRBV29-1 and TRBJ2-3; 8 bases line up with TRBD2. This CDR3 has 15 amino acids. The J segment lost 2 bases and the V segment lost 1 base, leaving 5 bases of the junction unmatched. CDR1 is SQVTM and CDR2 is ANQGSEA in the germline V gene. This CDR3 reads CSVEGRGGFTDTQYF. CDR3 nucleotides: TGCAGCGTTGAAGGCCGGGGGGGTTTCACAGATACGCAGTATTTT.

This chain joins TRBV5-1 and TRBJ1-1; TRBD1 matches at 9 bases. Trimming removed 4 bases from V and 2 bases from J; junction bases left unmatched: 3. Per the germline V gene, CDR1 is SGHRS and CDR2 is YFSETQ. The CDR3 loop spans 14 amino acids. The CDR3 protein is CASSMGQGNTEAFF. The CDR3 coding sequence is TGCGCCAGCAGCATGGGACAGGGAAACACTGAAGCTTTCTTT.

This chain connects TRBV5-1 to TRBJ1-1; 7 nucleotides agree with TRBD1. The V and J ends lost 4 bases and 0 bases, in that order; junction bases with no gene match: 3. The germline V gene encodes CDR1 SGHRS and CDR2 YFSETQ. The CDR3 has 14 amino acids. CDR3 sequence reads: CASSETGMNTEAFF. Here the CDR3 DNA reads TGCGCCAGCAGCGAGACAGGGATGAACACTGAAGCTTTCTTT.

The chain has TRBV7-9 and TRBJ1-1; no clear D. Germline CDR1 is SEHNR and CDR2 is FQNEAQ (reference sequence). V lost 5 bases and J lost 1, with 8 bases in between. The CDR3 length is 13 residues. CDR3 sequence (DNA): TGTGCCAGCAGCCGGACGGCGAACACTGAAGCTTTCTTT. Amino acids: CASSRTANTEAFF. Full variable domain (remainder filled in from reference TRBV7-9 and TRBJ1-1): DTGVSQNPRHKITKRGQNVTFRCDPISEHNRLYWYRQTLGQGPEFLTYFQNEAQLEKSRLLSDRFSAERPKGSFSTLEIQRTEQGDSAMYLCASSRTANTEAFFGQGTRLTVV.

V usage is TRBV3-1 (or the pseudogene TRBV3-2) and J usage is TRBJ2-1, with 8 bases that match TRBD2. Germline CDR1 LGHDT, CDR2 YNNKEL (reference sequence). The CDR3 runs 13 residues. With V trimmed by 4 bases and J by 12 bases, 8 bases remained unmatched. Here the CDR3 reads CASSLRGGARQFF. The CDR3 DNA reads as TGTGCCAGCAGCCTTCGGGGGGGGGCCCGGCAGTTCTTC.

V and J are TRBV4-1 and TRBJ2-1, with 7 bases fitting TRBD1. The CDR3 spans 13 residues. The germline V gene encodes CDR1 MGHRA and CDR2 YSYEKL. Losses at the gene ends were 4 bases for V and 10 bases for J; bases not matched to a gene: 7. The CDR3 spells CASSRLQGQEQFF. The CDR3 DNA follows: TGCGCCAGCAGCCGCCTACAGGGGCAGGAGCAGTTCTTC.

This sequence joins TRBV12-2 and TRBJ2-1. TRBV12-2 is given as a pseudogene. There are 15 residues in the CDR3. The CDR3 sequence is CASRLAGLPYNEQFF. The CDR3 nucleotides read TGTGCAAGTCGCTTAGCTGGTCTTCCCTACAATGAGCAGTTCTTC.

V and J are TRBV29-1 and TRBJ2-1; the D gene is possibly TRBD1 (5 bases). V lost 2 bases, J lost 3 bases, and 17 bases lay in between. The germline V gene encodes CDR1 SQVTM and CDR2 ANQGSEA. CDR3 length: 16 residues. The CDR3 sequence is CSVEFLVGRGYNEQFF. The DNA for the CDR3 is TGCAGCGTTGAATTTTTGGTGGGAAGGGGCTACAATGAGCAGTTCTTC.

The chain employs TRBV27 and TRBJ2-3, with D perhaps matching TRBD1 or TRBD2 (6 bases each). V shed 2 bases and J shed 0 bases, with 18 bases lying between them. The CDR3 covers 18 residues. CDR1 is MNHEY and CDR2 is SMNVEV in the germline V gene (reference sequence). In nucleotides, the CDR3 is TGTGCCAGCAGTTTAACCGGGGGCCAAATCACTAGCACAGATACGCAGTATTTT. It yields the protein CASSLTGGQITSTDTQYF.

The chain links TRBV7-9 to TRBJ1-1; D not resolved. V lost 5 bases to trimming and J lost 3 bases, with 10 bases between them. The CDR3 runs to 13 residues. Germline CDR1 and CDR2: SEHNR and FQNEAQ (reference sequence). CDR3 coding DNA: TGTGCCAGCAGCCGACTCCAGCACACTGAAGCTTTCTTT. Its protein product is CASSRLQHTEAFF.

This clone was picked up one time. The rearrangement uses TRBV30 and TRBJ2-3; D perhaps matches TRBD2 (5 bases). Germline values: CDR1 GTSNPN, CDR2 SVGIG (reference sequence). With 7 bases removed from V and 5 bases from J, the gap between germline ends came to 19 bases. The CDR3 is 14 residues long. Here the CDR3 reads CASRLRGRQDTQYF. The CDR3 DNA is TGTGCCTCCCGCCTACGGGGTCGGCAAGATACGCAGTATTTT.

The chain carries TRBV12-3 or TRBV12-4 and TRBJ1-2; 8 bases are a match to TRBD1. Trimming took 6 bases from V and 6 from J; bases not matched to a gene: 6. The CDR3 runs 13 residues. CDR3 amino acids: CASSPDRVNGYTF. CDR3 DNA: TGTGCCAGCAGCCCGGACAGGGTCAATGGCTACACCTTC.

The chain uses TRBV9 and TRBJ1-1; the D is unclear. Germline V gene data show CDR1 as SGDLS and CDR2 as YYNGEE. With 3 bases removed from V and 4 bases from J, the gap between germline ends came to 10 bases. The length of the CDR3 is 13 residues. The CDR3 here is CASSGSAGTEAFF. The CDR3, as DNA: TGTGCCAGCAGCGGCTCCGCGGGCACTGAAGCTTTCTTT.